Below are 18 T cell receptor beta chains sequenced from a single sample in a study of T-cell memory formation after mild COVID-19. MiXCR, run by TCRdb on the 5' RACE reads, gives a single entry per CDR3 protein. The sample shows 450,000 or so distinct CDR3 sequences, 15% to 25% of them seen only once. What was sequenced was PBMCs or a T cell subset sorted from them (not recorded which). All receptors derive from an adult woman who had mild COVID-19 (a few samples of this study predate the infection). Cell type and time point are not known.

V is TRBV4-3 and J is TRBJ2-1, with 7 nucleotides matching TRBD1. The germline V gene has CDR1 LGHNA and CDR2 YSLEER. V shed 6 bases, J shed 4 bases, and the junction held 15 bases outside the gene matches. The CDR3 loop spans 17 amino acids. CDR3 residues: CASSPGRGGVLYNEQFF. CDR3 in DNA: TGCGCCAGCAGTCCTGGTCGAGGGGGCGTTTTGTACAATGAGCAGTTCTTC.

J is TRBJ2-7 and V is TRBV29-1; TRBD2 matches 12 bases. This CDR3 region has 13 residues. With 4 bases clipped from V and 2 bases from J, the junction kept 0 bases outside the gene matches. The germline V gene encodes CDR1 SQVTM and CDR2 ANQGSEA. The CDR3 region has the DNA TGCAGCGTTGGGACTAGCGGGGCCTACGAGCAGTACTTC. Translation gives CSVGTSGAYEQYF.

This clonotype was counted a few times. The J gene is TRBJ2-5, the V gene TRBV4-1; 11 bases match TRBD2. Germline CDR1 is MGHRA and CDR2 is YSYEKL. The length of the CDR3 is 15 residues. V lost 3 bases to trimming and J lost 5 bases; unmatched junction nucleotides: 5. CDR3 amino acids: CASSHTSGRGETQYF. The DNA for the CDR3 is TGCGCCAGCAGCCACACTAGCGGGAGAGGGGAGACCCAGTACTTC.

This clonotype was detected a few times. The chain uses TRBV7-6 and TRBJ1-6; 7 bases match TRBD1. V lost 0 bases, J lost 6 bases, and 2 bases stayed unmatched. Germline V gene lookup returns CDR1 SGHVS and CDR2 FNYEAQ. This CDR3 has 15 amino acids. The CDR3 reads CASSLANRGNSPLHF. In DNA form, the CDR3 reads TGTGCCAGCAGCTTAGCGAACAGGGGTAATTCACCCCTCCACTTT.

This clonotype was observed a few times. The chain joins TRBV5-1 to TRBJ1-1; 9 nucleotides agree with TRBD1. CDR3 length equals 14 residues. V trimming: 2 bases; J trimming: 5 bases; junction bases outside the gene matches: 4. Germline V gene lookup returns CDR1 SGHRS and CDR2 YFSETQ. CDR3 in amino acids: CASSFPTGGTEAFF. CDR3 DNA: TGCGCCAGCAGCTTCCCGACAGGGGGTACTGAAGCTTTCTTT. The full variable domain, its missing parts supplied by reference TRBV5-1 and TRBJ1-1, is KAGVTQTPRYLIKTRGQQVTLSCSPISGHRSVSWYQQTPGQGLQFLFEYFSETQRNKGNFPGRFSGRQFSNSRSEMNVSTLELGDSALYLCASSFPTGGTEAFFGQGTRLTVV.

This clonotype was counted between two and nine times. V is TRBV4-2 and J is TRBJ1-2; TRBD1 matches at 7 bases. In germline, CDR1 is LGHNA, CDR2 YNFKEQ. The CDR3 loop spans 17 amino acids. V was pared by 0 bases and J by 4 bases, with 11 bases of the junction left unmatched. The CDR3 protein is CASSQEGGADRIYGYTF. CDR3 bases: TGTGCCAGCAGCCAAGAAGGCGGTGCGGACAGGATCTATGGCTACACCTTC.

This clonotype was seen a few times. This chain connects TRBV7-9 to TRBJ2-3, with TRBD1 matching 9 bases. Germline trimming cut 5 bases from V and 9 bases from J; bases unmatched to any gene: 3. Germline V gene data show CDR1 as SEHNR and CDR2 as FQNEAQ (reference sequence). The CDR3 consists of 12 residues. The CDR3 spells CASSPGQGTQYF. The CDR3 region has the DNA TGTGCCAGCAGCCCCGGACAGGGGACGCAGTATTTT.

This clonotype has at least ten counts. The chain links TRBV12-3 or TRBV12-4 to TRBJ2-7, with 7 nucleotides matching TRBD1. The V and J ends lost 7 bases and 2 bases, in that order; junction bases with no gene match: 8. This CDR3 has 14 residues. CDR3 coding DNA: TGTGCCAGCAACTCTGGGGACAGCACCTACGAGCAGTACTTC. This translates into CASNSGDSTYEQYF.

This clonotype appeared a few times. The V gene is TRBV4-3, the J gene TRBJ2-5; D might be TRBD2 (5 bases). Germline CDR1 reads LGHNA; CDR2 reads YSLEER. The CDR3 length is 15 residues. V was shortened by 0 bases and J by 5 bases, with 13 bases between the two germline ends. The CDR3 here is CASSQDPRPGETQYF. As DNA, the CDR3 is TGCGCCAGCAGCCAAGATCCGAGGCCGGGGGAGACCCAGTACTTC.

The V gene is TRBV12-3 or TRBV12-4, the J gene TRBJ1-1; D not certain. CDR3 length equals 14 residues. V was cut by 7 bases and J by 4 bases, with 16 bases left in between. The CDR3 DNA reads as TGTGCCAGCACCGATCGGGGTCGGGGCACTGAAGCTTTCTTT. Protein product: CASTDRGRGTEAFF.

The table lists this clonotype with many counts. The CDR3 sequence: CASSPFQGQTYNSPLHF. The DNA of the CDR3 is TGTGCCAGCAGCCCCTTCCAAGGACAGACCTATAATTCACCCCTCCACTTT. The chain recombines TRBV3-1 with TRBJ1-6; perhaps TRBD1 as D (6 bases). This CDR3 spans 17 amino acids. The V end was cut by 4 bases, the J end by 2 bases, with 15 bases between. CDR1 is LGHDT, CDR2 YNNKEL, per germline (reference sequence).

V usage is TRBV7-8 and J usage is TRBJ2-3, with 11 bases lining up with TRBD1. V gave up 5 bases and J gave up 5 bases; unmatched junction bases: 9. The germline CDR1 and CDR2 sequences are SGHVS and FQNEAQ. CDR3 length: 16 amino acids. The CDR3 DNA reads TGTGCCAGCAGCGCAACCGGGACAGGGGGGCAAGATACGCAGTATTTT. Translation gives CASSATGTGGQDTQYF.

This chain uses TRBV5-1 with TRBJ2-3; maybe TRBD1 (6 bases). CDR1 and CDR2 (germline): SGHRS, YFSETQ. The CDR3 is made up of 21 amino acids. V was pared by 0 bases and J by 1 base, with 27 bases between. This chain's CDR3 is CASSLGREQGLLAFGTDTQYF. The CDR3 bases are TGCGCCAGCAGCTTGGGCCGCGAACAGGGATTGTTGGCCTTTGGCACAGATACGCAGTATTTT.

This chain joins TRBV3-1 and TRBJ1-2; D gene ambiguous. CDR3 length: 15 residues. Trimming removed 0 bases from V and 6 bases from J, with 14 bases in between. Germline V CDR1 and CDR2: LGHDT, YNNKEL (reference sequence). For the CDR3, the DNA is TGTGCCAGCAGCCAAGAATGGTCAGGCAGGAATGGCTACACCTTC. It yields the protein CASSQEWSGRNGYTF.

The rearrangement uses TRBV12-3 or TRBV12-4 and TRBJ2-5; no clear D. The CDR3 is made up of 13 amino acids. Trimming took off 3 bases at V and 5 bases at J, with 10 bases between the two ends. This CDR3 reads CASSFTRPETQYF. The CDR3, as DNA: TGTGCCAGCAGTTTCACGAGACCCGAGACCCAGTACTTC.

In DNA, the CDR3 is TGTGCCAGCAGCTTGGGGCTGGCCCGCGGCCTGGGAACTGAAGCTTTCTTT. Translated: CASSLGLARGLGTEAFF. V usage is TRBV5-6 and J usage is TRBJ1-1, with D hard to call. The V gene's germline CDR1 is SGHDT and CDR2 YYEEEE. The CDR3 contains 17 residues. The V and J ends lost 0 bases and 5 bases respectively, with 20 bases between them. Looking up the rest from reference TRBV5-6 and TRBJ1-1 gives the full variable domain: DAGVTQSPTHLIKTRGQQVTLRCSPKSGHDTVSWYQQALGQGPQFIFQYYEEEERQRGNFPDRFSGHQFPNYSSELNVNALLLGDSALYLCASSLGLARGLGTEAFFGQGTRLTVV.

The chain couples TRBV29-1 to TRBJ2-5; D uncertain. Germline V gives CDR1 SQVTM, CDR2 ANQGSEA. The V end was cut by 6 bases, the J end by 5 bases, with 10 bases between. This CDR3 region has 11 residues. This chain's CDR3 is CSVKTGETQYF. In DNA, the CDR3 is TGCAGCGTCAAAACCGGGGAGACCCAGTACTTC.

CDR3 amino acids: CASSSQTGVDTQYF. CDR3 in DNA: TGTGCCAGTAGTTCCCAGACAGGGGTAGATACGCAGTATTTT. The chain links TRBV19 to TRBJ2-3, with TRBD1 identical over 8 bases. This CDR3 is built from 14 residues. V trimming: 5 bases; J trimming: 5 bases; junction bases outside the gene matches: 6. Germline CDR1 reads LNHDA; CDR2 reads SQIVND (reference sequence).